This TCR beta chain was profiled in a study of T cells in Graves' hyperthyroidism and ophthalmopathy. The investigators amplified TCR beta CDR3 regions from RNA transcripts. Researchers ran a first-round RT-PCR on the TCR CDR3 using the HTBI primer set. TCRdb itself ran the multiplex PCR reads through MiXCR, one entry per CDR3 protein. This sample has about 640,000 distinct CDR3 sequences; less than 25% occur once, and the top ten carry under 35%. The junction had 4 bases not matched to a gene; V was cut back by 5 bases and J by 5 bases. CDR3 size: 13 residues. Diagnostic assessment was based on clinical symptoms, serum thyroxine and TRAb, thyroid ultrasound and orbital computed tomography. This clonotype was detected many times.

This clonotype was sampled from a man between 25 and 39 years old with Graves' ophthalmopathy. The rearrangement uses TRBV12-3 or TRBV12-4 and TRBJ2-7; 9 nucleotides line up with TRBD2. Sequencing was carried out using blood. CDR3 sequence: CASSPGLADEQYF. Here the CDR3 DNA reads TGTGCCAGCAGTCCGGGACTAGCTGACGAGCAGTACTTC.